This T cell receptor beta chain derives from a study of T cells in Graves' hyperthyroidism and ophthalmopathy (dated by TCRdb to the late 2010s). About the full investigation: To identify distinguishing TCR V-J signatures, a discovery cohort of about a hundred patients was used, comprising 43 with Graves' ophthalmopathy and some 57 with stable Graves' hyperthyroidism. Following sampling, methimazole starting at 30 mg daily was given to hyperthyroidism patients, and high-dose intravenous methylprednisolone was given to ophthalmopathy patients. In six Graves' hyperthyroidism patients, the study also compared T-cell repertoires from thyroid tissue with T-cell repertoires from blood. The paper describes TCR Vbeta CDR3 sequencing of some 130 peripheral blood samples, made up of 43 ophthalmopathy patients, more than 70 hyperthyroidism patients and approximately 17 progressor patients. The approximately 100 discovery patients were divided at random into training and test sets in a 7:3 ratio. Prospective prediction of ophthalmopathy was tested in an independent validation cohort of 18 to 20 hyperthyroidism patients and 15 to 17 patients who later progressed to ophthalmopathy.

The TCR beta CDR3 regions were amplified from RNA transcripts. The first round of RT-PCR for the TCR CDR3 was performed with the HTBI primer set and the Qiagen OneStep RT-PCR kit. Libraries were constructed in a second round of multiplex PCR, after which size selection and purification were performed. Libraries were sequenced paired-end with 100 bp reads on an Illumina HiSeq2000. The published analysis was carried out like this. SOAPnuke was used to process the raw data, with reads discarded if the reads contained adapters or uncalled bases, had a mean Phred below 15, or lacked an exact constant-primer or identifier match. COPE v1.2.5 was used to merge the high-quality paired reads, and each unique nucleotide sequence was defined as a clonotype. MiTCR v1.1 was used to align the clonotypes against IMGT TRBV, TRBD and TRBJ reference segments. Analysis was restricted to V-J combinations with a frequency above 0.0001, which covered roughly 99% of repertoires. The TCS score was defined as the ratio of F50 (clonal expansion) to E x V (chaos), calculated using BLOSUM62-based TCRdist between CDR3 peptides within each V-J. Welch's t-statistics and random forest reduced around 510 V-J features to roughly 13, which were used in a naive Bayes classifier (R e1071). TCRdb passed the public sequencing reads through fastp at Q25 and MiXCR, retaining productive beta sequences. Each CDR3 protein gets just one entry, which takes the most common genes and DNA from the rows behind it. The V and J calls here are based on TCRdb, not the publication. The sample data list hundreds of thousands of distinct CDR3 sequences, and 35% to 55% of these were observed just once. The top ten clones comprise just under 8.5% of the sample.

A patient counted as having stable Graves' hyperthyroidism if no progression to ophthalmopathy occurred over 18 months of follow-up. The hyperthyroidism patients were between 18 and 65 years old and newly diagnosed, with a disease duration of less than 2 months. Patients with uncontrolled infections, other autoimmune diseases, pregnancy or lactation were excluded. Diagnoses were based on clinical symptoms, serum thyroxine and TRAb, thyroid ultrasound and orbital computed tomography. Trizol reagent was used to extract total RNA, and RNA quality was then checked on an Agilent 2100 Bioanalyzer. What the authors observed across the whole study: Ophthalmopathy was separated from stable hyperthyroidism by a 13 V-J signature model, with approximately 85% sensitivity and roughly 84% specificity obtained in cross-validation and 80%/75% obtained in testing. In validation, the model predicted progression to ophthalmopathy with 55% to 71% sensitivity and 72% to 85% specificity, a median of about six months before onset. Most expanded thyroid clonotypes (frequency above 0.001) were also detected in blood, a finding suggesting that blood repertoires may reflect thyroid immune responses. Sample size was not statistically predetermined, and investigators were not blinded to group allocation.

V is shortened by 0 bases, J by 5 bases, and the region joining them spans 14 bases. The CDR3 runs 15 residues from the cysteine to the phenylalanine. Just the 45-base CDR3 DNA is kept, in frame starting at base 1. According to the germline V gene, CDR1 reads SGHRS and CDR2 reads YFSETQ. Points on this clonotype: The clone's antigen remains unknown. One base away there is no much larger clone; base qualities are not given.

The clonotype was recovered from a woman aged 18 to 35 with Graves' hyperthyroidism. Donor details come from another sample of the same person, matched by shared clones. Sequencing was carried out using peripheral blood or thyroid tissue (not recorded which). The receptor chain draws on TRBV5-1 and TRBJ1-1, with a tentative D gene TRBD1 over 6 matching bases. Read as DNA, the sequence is TGCGCCAGCAGCTTGGTCGCAGGGGTCGGAACTGAAGCTTTCTTT. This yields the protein CASSLVAGVGTEAFF.